The rows below give T cell receptor beta chains drawn from one sample of a study of blood T cell repertoires in COVID-19. The data were produced by immunoSEQ multiplex PCR, yet TCRdb's version contains in-frame clones alone and is incomplete. The sample lists approximately 150,000 clones; under 90% were seen once. The specimen sequenced was peripheral blood. The receptors originated from a woman aged 80 or over with acute or convalescent COVID-19. Both conserved end residues are part of each CDR3. Each record gives: D gene, V gene, clone size, J gene, CDR3 DNA, CDR3 protein. A D gene is named only where the DNA matches it firmly. Some rows have no size entry. The others give once, few or many, or a class for an expanded clone.

D: NA
V: TRBV18
size: NA
J: TRBJ2-3
DNA: TGTGCCAGCTCATCAGACAACCCGCTGGTTGGGCAGTATTTT
CDR3: CASSSDNPLVGQYF

D: NA
V: TRBV7-9
size: NA
J: TRBJ2-3
DNA: TGTGCCAGCAGCTTATCAAGCGGCACAGATACGCAGTATTTT
CDR3: CASSLSSGTDTQYF

D: TRBD1
V: TRBV5-1
size: NA
J: TRBJ2-3
DNA: TGCGCCAGCAGGGCAGGACAGGCGGGCACAGATACGCAGTATTTT
CDR3: CASRAGQAGTDTQYF

D: TRBD2
V: TRBV14
size: NA
J: TRBJ2-1
DNA: TGTGCCAGCAGCCGTAGCGGGGGGGCTTGGAATGAGCAGTTCTTC
CDR3: CASSRSGGAWNEQFF

D: NA
V: TRBV3-1/TRBV3-2
size: once
J: TRBJ1-1
DNA: TGTGCCAGCAGCCACCGGGTTGACACTGAAGCTTTCTTT
CDR3: CASSHRVDTEAFF

D: NA
V: TRBV18
size: NA
J: TRBJ2-2
DNA: TGTGCCAGCTCACCAGCTTTAAGCGGACGAAACACCGGGGAGCTGTTTTTT
CDR3: CASSPALSGRNTGELFF

D: NA
V: TRBV19
size: NA
J: TRBJ1-1
DNA: TGTGCCAGTAGTATAGACAATTCGAACACTGAAGCTTTCTTT
CDR3: CASSIDNSNTEAFF

D: TRBD2
V: TRBV27
size: NA
J: TRBJ2-3
DNA: TGTGCCAGCAGCCTATCTAGCGGGGCTCCAGATACGCAGTATTTT
CDR3: CASSLSSGAPDTQYF

D: NA
V: TRBV7-2
size: NA
J: TRBJ1-5
DNA: TGTGCCAGCAGCGCCCAGGGAAATAGCAATCAGCCCCAGCATTTT
CDR3: CASSAQGNSNQPQHF

D: NA
V: TRBV7-2
size: NA
J: TRBJ1-2
DNA: TGTGCCAGCAGCCCGACGGTCAGGGCGCATGGCTACACCTTC
CDR3: CASSPTVRAHGYTF